The TCR beta chain under discussion was sequenced for a study of blood T cells in healthy people across ages. Findings and limits, study-wide: When one million T cells were used, diversity estimates were thought to be underestimates.

Remarks on this clonotype: Its antigen is unknown.

Through a sample-barcoded 5' primer and a J-beta primer mix, a second PCR was run for 7 to 11 cycles. Each of the cDNA molecules was tagged by a template-switch adaptor with 12 random nucleotides. Each CDR3 protein is one row after TCRdb ran MiXCR on the 5' RACE reads. The data show 1.5 million to 2 million distinct CDR3 sequences, 28% seen once. This TCR derives from a woman under 40 in good health. The sequencing sample was made of blood.

DNA of the CDR3: TGTGCCAGCAGCTCATCCGCTGCCCTCAATGAGCAGTTCTTC. Its translation is CASSSSAALNEQFF. The chain uses TRBV7-3 and TRBJ2-1; no definite D call. The V gene's germline CDR1 is SGHTA and CDR2 FQGTGA. CDR3 length: 14 residues. V lost 4 bases, J lost 6 bases, and 13 bases lay in between.